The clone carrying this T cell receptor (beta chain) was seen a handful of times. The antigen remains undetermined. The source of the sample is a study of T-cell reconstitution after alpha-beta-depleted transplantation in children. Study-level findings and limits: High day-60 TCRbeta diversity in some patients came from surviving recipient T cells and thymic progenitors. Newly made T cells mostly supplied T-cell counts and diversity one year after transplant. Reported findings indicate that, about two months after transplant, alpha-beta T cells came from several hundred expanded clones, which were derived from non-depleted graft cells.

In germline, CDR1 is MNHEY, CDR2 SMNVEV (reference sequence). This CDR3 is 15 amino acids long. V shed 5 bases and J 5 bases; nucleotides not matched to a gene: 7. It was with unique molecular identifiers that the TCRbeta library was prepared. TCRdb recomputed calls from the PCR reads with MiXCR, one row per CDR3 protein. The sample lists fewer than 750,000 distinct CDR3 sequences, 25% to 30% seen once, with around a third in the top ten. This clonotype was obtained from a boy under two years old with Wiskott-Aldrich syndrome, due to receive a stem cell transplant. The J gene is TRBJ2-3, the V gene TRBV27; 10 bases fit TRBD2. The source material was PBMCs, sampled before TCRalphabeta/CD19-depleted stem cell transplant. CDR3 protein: CASSPGLAVLDTQYF. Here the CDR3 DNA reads TGTGCCAGCAGTCCCGGACTAGCGGTTTTAGATACGCAGTATTTT.